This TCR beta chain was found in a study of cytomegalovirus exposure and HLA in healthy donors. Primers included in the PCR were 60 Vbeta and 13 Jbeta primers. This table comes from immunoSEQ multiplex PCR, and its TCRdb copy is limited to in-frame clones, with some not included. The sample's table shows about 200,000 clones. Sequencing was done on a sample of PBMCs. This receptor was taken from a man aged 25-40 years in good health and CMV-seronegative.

The CDR3 DNA reads TGTGCCAGCAGGGAGGGGGCCCAATTAAAATATGGCTACACCTTC. This gives the protein CASREGAQLKYGYTF. This chain connects TRBV28 to TRBJ1-2; 7 bases align to TRBD1. This CDR3 is 15 amino acids long. The V gene's germline CDR1 is MDHEN and CDR2 SYDVKM. The V segment lost 6 bases and the J segment 5 bases; nucleotides outside the gene matches: 12.